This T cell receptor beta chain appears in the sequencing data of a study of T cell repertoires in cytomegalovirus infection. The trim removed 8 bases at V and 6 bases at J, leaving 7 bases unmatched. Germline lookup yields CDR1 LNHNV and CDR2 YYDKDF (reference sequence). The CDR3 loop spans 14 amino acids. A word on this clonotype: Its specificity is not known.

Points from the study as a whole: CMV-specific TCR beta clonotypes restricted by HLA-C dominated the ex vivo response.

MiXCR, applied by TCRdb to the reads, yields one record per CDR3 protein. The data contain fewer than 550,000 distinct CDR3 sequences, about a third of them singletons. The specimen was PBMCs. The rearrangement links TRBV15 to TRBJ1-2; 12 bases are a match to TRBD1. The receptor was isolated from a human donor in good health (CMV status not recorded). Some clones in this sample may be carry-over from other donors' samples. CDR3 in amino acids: CATEGQGAGDGYTF. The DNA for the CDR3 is TGTGCCACCGAGGGACAGGGGGCGGGTGATGGCTACACCTTC.